This T cell receptor (beta chain) was sequenced for a study of post-analysis software for immune sequencing data. General study results and limits: Controls had lower frequencies than patients of roughly five TRBV segments, which included TRBV5-6, TRBV5-1 and TRBV20-1. Those with multiple sclerosis, the patient group, showed significantly lower normalized Chao1 diversity than controls.

Unique molecular identifiers were present in the TCR beta cDNA libraries. TCRdb passed the PCR reads through MiXCR, listing each CDR3 protein once. The data hold a few hundred thousand distinct CDR3 sequences, with more than 30% observed a single time. This clonotype was counted only a few times. Its antigen is not known. The CDR3 has 12 residues. V was cut by 5 bases and J by 11 bases, with 15 bases left in between. Germline V lookup: CDR1 MDHEN, CDR2 SYDVKM. The chain is built from TRBV28 and TRBJ2-5; D is ambiguous. Source material: blood. The TCR was taken from a girl aged 2-10 years with multiple sclerosis. The CDR3 DNA reads TGTGCCAGCAGTCCTTCCGACATTGGGCAGTACTTC. This gives the protein CASSPSDIGQYF.